These T cell receptor beta chains were read from a single sample in a study of T cell responses to AZD1222 COVID-19 vaccine. Assay used: immunoSEQ multiplex PCR; TCRdb lists only in-frame clones, some missing. Seen here are 150,000 or so clones, about 88% observed once, and the top ten hold less than 3.5%. The specimen was peripheral blood, collected on day 0 of AZD1222 vaccination. The receptors come from an adult in good health. Each CDR3 is given with its conserved first and last residue. A D gene is named only where the DNA matches it firmly. Only some rows state a clone size, as once, few, many or a class for expanded clones.

abundance: NA; j_gene: TRBJ1-6; v_gene: TRBV11-2; d_gene: NA; CDR3aa: CASSLGAQTNSPLHF; CDR3nt: TGTGCCAGCAGCTTAGGCGCCCAGACTAATTCACCCCTCCACTTT
abundance: once; j_gene: TRBJ2-7; v_gene: TRBV5-6; d_gene: NA; CDR3aa: CASSWERLGEQYF; CDR3nt: TGTGCCAGCAGTTGGGAAAGGCTCGGCGAGCAGTACTTC
abundance: NA; j_gene: TRBJ1-2; v_gene: TRBV7-2; d_gene: NA; CDR3aa: CASSSDGANYGYTF; CDR3nt: TGTGCCAGCAGCTCCGATGGGGCTAACTATGGCTACACCTTC
abundance: NA; j_gene: TRBJ1-1; v_gene: TRBV28; d_gene: NA; CDR3aa: CASSLGSPNTEAFF; CDR3nt: TGTGCCAGCAGTTTAGGTAGTCCGAACACTGAAGCTTTCTTT
abundance: NA; j_gene: TRBJ2-1; v_gene: TRBV11-2; d_gene: NA; CDR3aa: CASSYLVNEQFF; CDR3nt: TGTGCCAGCAGCTATTTAGTTAATGAGCAGTTCTTC
abundance: NA; j_gene: TRBJ1-1; v_gene: TRBV19; d_gene: NA; CDR3aa: CASRTKGSTEAFF; CDR3nt: TGTGCCAGTAGGACAAAGGGTAGCACTGAAGCTTTCTTT
abundance: NA; j_gene: TRBJ2-3; v_gene: TRBV20-1; d_gene: TRBD2; CDR3aa: CSAGGLAGSTDTQYF; CDR3nt: TGCAGTGCTGGTGGACTAGCGGGATCCACAGATACGCAGTATTTT
abundance: NA; j_gene: TRBJ2-7; v_gene: TRBV10-2; d_gene: TRBD2; CDR3aa: CASSDERGTMEQYF; CDR3nt: TGCGCCAGCAGTGATGAGCGGGGGACGATGGAGCAGTACTTC
abundance: NA; j_gene: TRBJ2-5; v_gene: TRBV6-5; d_gene: NA; CDR3aa: CASKVAGARQETQYF; CDR3nt: TGTGCCAGCAAGGTAGCAGGGGCTCGTCAAGAGACCCAGTACTTC
abundance: NA; j_gene: TRBJ2-5; v_gene: TRBV5-1; d_gene: NA; CDR3aa: CASSLGDGRVETQYF; CDR3nt: TGCGCCAGCAGCTTGGGGGATGGCAGGGTGGAGACCCAGTACTTC
abundance: few; j_gene: TRBJ2-7; v_gene: TRBV5-6; d_gene: NA; CDR3aa: CASSLGRALGIYEQYF; CDR3nt: TGTGCCAGCAGCTTGGGCCGGGCCCTAGGGATCTACGAGCAGTACTTC
abundance: medium-sized; j_gene: TRBJ1-2; v_gene: TRBV4-3; d_gene: NA; CDR3aa: CASSLWARGAQGYTF; CDR3nt: TGCGCCAGCAGCTTATGGGCCAGGGGCGCACAGGGCTACACCTTC
abundance: NA; j_gene: TRBJ1-1; v_gene: TRBV27; d_gene: TRBD1; CDR3aa: CASLGQGWTEAFF; CDR3nt: TGTGCCAGCCTGGGACAGGGGTGGACTGAAGCTTTCTTT
abundance: NA; j_gene: TRBJ2-2; v_gene: TRBV28; d_gene: NA; CDR3aa: CASSPLPGRAKTGELFF; CDR3nt: TGTGCCAGCAGTCCTCTCCCCGGCAGAGCGAAAACCGGGGAGCTGTTTTTT
abundance: NA; j_gene: TRBJ1-4; v_gene: TRBV29-1; d_gene: NA; CDR3aa: CSVGGAGEKLFF; CDR3nt: TGCAGCGTTGGGGGGGCTGGGGAAAAACTGTTTTTT
abundance: NA; j_gene: TRBJ2-3; v_gene: TRBV21-1; d_gene: NA; CDR3aa: CASSPSPGRSITDTQYF; CDR3nt: TGTGCCAGCAGCCCCAGCCCGGGACGCAGCATCACAGATACGCAGTATTTT
abundance: NA; j_gene: TRBJ1-1; v_gene: TRBV18; d_gene: NA; CDR3aa: CASSPPSDTEAFF; CDR3nt: TGTGCCAGCTCACCACCGTCCGACACTGAAGCTTTCTTT
abundance: NA; j_gene: TRBJ2-1; v_gene: TRBV2; d_gene: NA; CDR3aa: CASSEQRGQENEQFF; CDR3nt: TGTGCCAGCAGTGAACAGCGGGGACAAGAAAATGAGCAGTTCTTC
abundance: NA; j_gene: TRBJ1-2; v_gene: TRBV6-2/TRBV6-3; d_gene: NA; CDR3aa: CASSYSGGLGYTF; CDR3nt: TGTGCCAGCAGTTACTCAGGGGGGCTTGGCTACACCTTC
abundance: NA; j_gene: TRBJ2-4; v_gene: TRBV5-8; d_gene: TRBD2; CDR3aa: CASSLARGDIQYF; CDR3nt: TGTGCCAGCAGCTTGGCTCGGGGGGACATTCAGTACTTC
abundance: NA; j_gene: TRBJ1-1; v_gene: TRBV9; d_gene: NA; CDR3aa: CASTLEEGGFSEAFF; CDR3nt: TGTGCCAGCACCCTAGAGGAGGGGGGTTTTAGTGAAGCTTTCTTT
abundance: NA; j_gene: TRBJ1-1; v_gene: TRBV7-2; d_gene: NA; CDR3aa: CASSTTMNTEAFF; CDR3nt: TGTGCCAGCAGCACAACCATGAACACTGAAGCTTTCTTT
abundance: NA; j_gene: TRBJ1-5; v_gene: TRBV5-6; d_gene: TRBD1; CDR3aa: CASSWGQENQPQHF; CDR3nt: TGTGCCAGCAGCTGGGGACAGGAAAATCAGCCCCAGCATTTT
abundance: NA; j_gene: TRBJ2-2; v_gene: TRBV19; d_gene: TRBD1; CDR3aa: CASSRTGGNTGELFF; CDR3nt: TGTGCCAGTAGTAGGACAGGGGGCAACACCGGGGAGCTGTTTTTT
abundance: NA; j_gene: TRBJ2-7; v_gene: TRBV27; d_gene: TRBD2; CDR3aa: CASSLTGTSREQYF; CDR3nt: TGTGCCAGCAGCCTCACCGGGACTAGTCGGGAGCAGTACTTC
abundance: NA; j_gene: TRBJ1-2; v_gene: TRBV6-5; d_gene: NA; CDR3aa: CASSYDKSNYGYTF; CDR3nt: TGTGCCAGCAGTTACGACAAATCTAACTATGGCTACACCTTC
abundance: NA; j_gene: TRBJ1-2; v_gene: TRBV25-1; d_gene: NA; CDR3aa: CASSEYLAFPNYGYTF; CDR3nt: TGTGCCAGCAGTGAATATTTAGCATTCCCTAACTATGGCTACACCTTC
abundance: NA; j_gene: TRBJ2-3; v_gene: TRBV19; d_gene: NA; CDR3aa: CASSILPSSHLTDTQYF; CDR3nt: TGTGCCAGTAGTATATTGCCTAGCAGCCACCTCACAGATACGCAGTATTTT
abundance: NA; j_gene: TRBJ2-3; v_gene: TRBV5-1; d_gene: NA; CDR3aa: CASSLDGQNTDTQYF; CDR3nt: TGCGCCAGCAGCTTGGATGGACAGAACACAGATACGCAGTATTTT
abundance: NA; j_gene: TRBJ1-1; v_gene: TRBV18; d_gene: NA; CDR3aa: CASSPLGEGTEAFF; CDR3nt: TGTGCCAGCTCACCCTTGGGGGAGGGCACTGAAGCTTTCTTT
abundance: NA; j_gene: TRBJ2-7; v_gene: TRBV7-2; d_gene: TRBD1; CDR3aa: CASSSPGQGALEQYF; CDR3nt: TGTGCCAGCAGCTCCCCGGGACAGGGGGCCCTCGAGCAGTACTTC
abundance: NA; j_gene: TRBJ1-5; v_gene: TRBV7-8; d_gene: TRBD1; CDR3aa: CASSLMGTGVNQPQHF; CDR3nt: TGTGCCAGCAGCTTAATGGGGACAGGGGTCAATCAGCCCCAGCATTTT
abundance: NA; j_gene: TRBJ1-2; v_gene: TRBV28; d_gene: NA; CDR3aa: CASNGVYYGYTF; CDR3nt: TGTGCCAGCAACGGGGTGTACTATGGCTACACCTTC
abundance: NA; j_gene: TRBJ1-2; v_gene: TRBV28; d_gene: NA; CDR3aa: CASSFAGTVYGYTF; CDR3nt: TGTGCCAGCAGTTTCGCCGGGACGGTCTATGGCTACACCTTC
abundance: NA; j_gene: TRBJ1-1; v_gene: TRBV29-1; d_gene: NA; CDR3aa: CSVDAGTDYTEAFF; CDR3nt: TGCAGCGTTGACGCCGGGACGGATTACACTGAAGCTTTCTTT
abundance: NA; j_gene: TRBJ1-2; v_gene: TRBV28; d_gene: TRBD1; CDR3aa: CASTTGGPIYGYTF; CDR3nt: TGTGCCAGCACCACAGGGGGGCCTATCTATGGCTACACCTTC
abundance: NA; j_gene: TRBJ1-6; v_gene: TRBV5-1; d_gene: NA; CDR3aa: CASSPASGKNSPLHF; CDR3nt: TGCGCCAGCAGCCCGGCGTCAGGGAAAAATTCACCCCTCCACTTT
abundance: NA; j_gene: TRBJ1-2; v_gene: TRBV20-1; d_gene: NA; CDR3aa: CSAREVYGYTF; CDR3nt: TGCAGTGCTAGAGAAGTCTATGGCTACACCTTC
abundance: few; j_gene: TRBJ1-5; v_gene: TRBV24-1; d_gene: NA; CDR3aa: CAISGGNQPQHF; CDR3nt: TGTGCCATATCAGGGGGCAATCAGCCCCAGCATTTT
abundance: NA; j_gene: TRBJ2-3; v_gene: TRBV7-9; d_gene: NA; CDR3aa: CASSLTRVGTDTQYF; CDR3nt: TGTGCCAGCAGCTTAACCAGGGTGGGCACAGATACGCAGTATTTT
abundance: NA; j_gene: TRBJ1-1; v_gene: TRBV7-9; d_gene: NA; CDR3aa: CASSLDLLGRTEAFF; CDR3nt: TGTGCCAGCAGCTTAGACTTATTGGGGCGAACTGAAGCTTTCTTT
abundance: NA; j_gene: TRBJ2-2; v_gene: TRBV9; d_gene: TRBD1; CDR3aa: CASSLRTGVDTGELFF; CDR3nt: TGTGCCAGCAGCCTGAGGACAGGGGTTGACACCGGGGAGCTGTTTTTT
abundance: NA; j_gene: TRBJ1-1; v_gene: TRBV12-3/TRBV12-4; d_gene: NA; CDR3aa: CASALGGRTEAFF; CDR3nt: TGTGCCAGCGCCTTGGGTGGTCGCACTGAAGCTTTCTTT
abundance: NA; j_gene: TRBJ2-3; v_gene: TRBV10-3; d_gene: TRBD2; CDR3aa: CAISSGGGTDTQYF; CDR3nt: TGTGCCATCAGTAGCGGGGGGGGCACAGATACGCAGTATTTT
abundance: NA; j_gene: TRBJ2-1; v_gene: TRBV10-1; d_gene: TRBD2; CDR3aa: CASSGLAGVSINEQFF; CDR3nt: TGCGCCAGCAGTGGACTAGCGGGGGTTTCCATCAATGAGCAGTTCTTC
abundance: NA; j_gene: TRBJ1-1; v_gene: TRBV10-3; d_gene: NA; CDR3aa: CAISEGVEGRAEAFF; CDR3nt: TGTGCCATCAGTGAGGGGGTGGAGGGACGCGCTGAAGCTTTCTTT
abundance: NA; j_gene: TRBJ2-7; v_gene: TRBV12-3/TRBV12-4; d_gene: NA; CDR3aa: CASRYRHEQYF; CDR3nt: TGTGCCAGCAGATATCGCCACGAGCAGTACTTC
abundance: NA; j_gene: TRBJ2-7; v_gene: TRBV7-8; d_gene: NA; CDR3aa: CASSPAQQVSYEQYF; CDR3nt: TGTGCCAGCAGCCCCGCCCAACAAGTTTCCTACGAGCAGTACTTC
abundance: NA; j_gene: TRBJ1-2; v_gene: TRBV9; d_gene: NA; CDR3aa: CASSERRQRGDYGYTF; CDR3nt: TGTGCCAGCAGCGAGCGACGACAGCGGGGGGACTATGGCTACACCTTC
abundance: NA; j_gene: TRBJ2-2; v_gene: TRBV1; d_gene: NA; CDR3aa: CTSSLQGRPNTGELFF; CDR3nt: TGCACCAGCAGCCTACAGGGGAGGCCGAACACCGGGGAGCTGTTTTTT
abundance: NA; j_gene: TRBJ1-1; v_gene: TRBV6-5; d_gene: NA; CDR3aa: CASTYQQGNTEAFF; CDR3nt: TGTGCCAGCACATATCAACAGGGGAACACTGAAGCTTTCTTT
abundance: NA; j_gene: TRBJ1-2; v_gene: TRBV18; d_gene: NA; CDR3aa: CASSPVEDTYYGYTF; CDR3nt: TGTGCCAGCTCACCGGTTGAAGACACATACTATGGCTACACCTTC
abundance: NA; j_gene: TRBJ1-1; v_gene: TRBV7-7; d_gene: NA; CDR3aa: CASSLDFLGEAFF; CDR3nt: TGTGCTAGCAGCTTAGATTTCCTTGGGGAAGCTTTCTTT
abundance: NA; j_gene: TRBJ2-7; v_gene: TRBV7-2; d_gene: NA; CDR3aa: CASSLARADISYEQYF; CDR3nt: TGTGCCAGCAGCTTAGCGCGGGCAGACATCTCCTACGAGCAGTACTTC